The sequence of this TCR beta chain was determined in a study of T cells in women clearing cervical HPV infection (dated by TCRdb to the late 2010s). Background for the entire study: The cases were 25 to 30 women with histologically confirmed HPV16-related CIN3 or worse, and 2 of those women had invasive cancers. Controls were 25 or so women whose single incident HPV16 infection cleared within 12 months without precancer or cancer developing. For cases, a median interval of approximately 150 days, with an interquartile range of roughly 85 to 220 days, was observed between lesion detection and blood sampling. The parent cohort enrolled 10,049 women aged 18 or older in Guanacaste, Costa Rica, in 1993 to 1994 and followed the women for around seven years. As quality controls, five blinded duplicates were added to each group, bringing the total to about 60 samples made up of around 50 participants and 10 or so replicates. Since only a few of the women had HLA typing available, the possibility that HLA type was acting as a confounder could not be ruled out. Blood from cases was drawn at the visit where the lesion was first identified, while blood from controls was drawn once the infection was no longer detected. Cases and controls were matched on age within five years and on year of sample collection. This exploratory proof-of-principle case-control study, nested within the Guanacaste HPV Natural History Study in Costa Rica, compared TCR repertoires among women with different cervical HPV16 outcomes. Cases had a median age of almost 35 years compared with roughly 41 for controls, and baseline characteristics showed no significant differences between the groups.

Using the immunoSEQ assay, multiplex PCR amplified TCR beta CDR3 regions from an average of approximately 1,200 ng of genomic DNA per sample. The assay corrected primer bias using a complete synthetic TCR repertoire to establish an amplification baseline. The amplicons were sequenced on the Illumina platform. The published analysis was carried out like this. Sequences were error-corrected by clustering with frequency ratios and a modified nearest-neighbor algorithm and were then analyzed in the immunoSEQ Analyzer with IMGT gene definitions. At each rarefaction depth, TCR richness and evenness were averaged over 20 rarefaction repeats, and samples with fewer sequences than the depth were excluded. Wilcoxon rank sum tests with FDR correction were used to compare V, D and J gene relative abundances between the groups. Blinded duplicates gave an intraclass correlation of around 96% for TCR richness and an average of about 76% across 66 gene segments. The clones in this table, taken by TCRdb from immuneACCESS, are in-frame only. Not every clone is retained; where verified, under half of the shortfall comes from an unresolved V gene, and the cause of the rest is unknown. V, J and clone size derive from that table, while D and trimming were established from the DNA sequence. The table kept for this sample lists 40,000 or so clones. Together, the top ten hold 4.5% to 6% of the sample.

On the study overall, not on this receptor specifically: CIN3+ cases had significantly higher TCR repertoire richness than controls across sequencing depths, but evenness did not differ between the groups. Cases were distinguished from controls with an estimated AUC of about 0.78 by random forest classifiers combining richness and V gene abundances. Because the number of T cells per sample was unknown, the richness differences could reflect varying T-cell content rather than repertoire biology. TRBV6-7 relative abundance was lower in cases than in controls (roughly 0.11% versus 0.16%; Bonferroni P = 0.0008). Whether associations preceded infection or resulted from infection could not be shown with the cross-sectional design, and effector/memory subsets and HPV-specific T cells were not isolated.

From the germline V gene (reference sequence), CDR1 is DFQATT and CDR2 is SNEGSKA. V drops 0 bases and J drops 3 bases, leaving 14 bases in between. From the cysteine through the phenylalanine, the CDR3 covers 15 amino acids. Part of the CDR3 DNA is given, 36 bases translated from base 1. Every participant had a single incident cervical HPV16 infection, and prevalent HPV16 infections were excluded. Cervical HPV DNA was detected with MY09/MY11 PCR, and genotyping was done with dot-blot hybridization. About 15 mL of heparinized blood were centrifuged, and the buffy coat was aliquoted, frozen at -30°C, then stored at -80°C. Genomic DNA was extracted from buffy coat specimens using QIAGEN kits. Concerning this clone itself: The antigen it recognizes is unknown. Read sequence stops 3 residues before the CDR3 end, and the germline J gene provides the missing end.

Source material: blood buffy coat. The rearrangement combines TRBV20-1 with TRBJ1-2; confidence is insufficient to name the D gene. The source is a woman aged 18 to 75 with a cervical HPV16 infection that either progressed to CIN3+ or cleared (not recorded which). The CDR3 sequence is CSARDEAGAYYGYTF. CDR3 DNA (partial): TGCAGTGCTAGAGATGAAGCGGGAGCCTACTATGGC.